This record covers a single T cell receptor (beta chain). Its antigen is not known. The data were obtained in a study of OX40 agonist ivuxolimab in advanced cancers. The data were produced by immunoSEQ multiplex PCR, yet TCRdb's version contains in-frame clones alone and is incomplete. Counted here are approximately 79,000 clones, 87% occurring once; the ten biggest clones make up less than 0.7%. Study-level findings and limits: Both blood CD4+ and CD8+ T cells showed clonal growth by week 6 at 0.1 to 3.0 mg/kg.

The source was CD4+ or CD8+ T cells sorted from blood, collected in a trial of the OX40 agonist ivuxolimab. The receptor was isolated from an adult with an advanced solid tumor such as melanoma, head and neck, liver or kidney cancer.

The CDR3 DNA is TGTGCCAGCAGCCCCGAGGCTCGTCGGGGCAATCAGCCCCAGCATTTT. Amino acid sequence: CASSPEARRGNQPQHF. This rearrangement joins TRBV7-2 to TRBJ1-5, with D unclear. Germline CDR1 reads SGHTA; CDR2 reads FQGNSA. Trimming removed 5 bases at V and 2 bases at J, with 16 bases between. This CDR3 spans 16 amino acids.